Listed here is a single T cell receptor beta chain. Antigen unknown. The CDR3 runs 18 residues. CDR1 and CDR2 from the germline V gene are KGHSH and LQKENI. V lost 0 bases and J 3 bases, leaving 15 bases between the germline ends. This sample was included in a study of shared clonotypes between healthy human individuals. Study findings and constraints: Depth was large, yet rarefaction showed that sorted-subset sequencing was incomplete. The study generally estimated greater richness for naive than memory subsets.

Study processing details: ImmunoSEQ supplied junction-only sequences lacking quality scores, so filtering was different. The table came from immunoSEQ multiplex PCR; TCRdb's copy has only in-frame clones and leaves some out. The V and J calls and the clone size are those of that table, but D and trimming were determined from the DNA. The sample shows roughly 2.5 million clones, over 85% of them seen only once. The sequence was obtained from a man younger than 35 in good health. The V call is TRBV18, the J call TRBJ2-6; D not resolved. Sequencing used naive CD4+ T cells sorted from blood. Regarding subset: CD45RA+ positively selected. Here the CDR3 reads CASSPPLRSPGGANVLTF. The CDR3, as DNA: TGTGCCAGCTCACCACCTCTCAGGTCCCCCGGTGGGGCCAACGTCCTGACTTTC. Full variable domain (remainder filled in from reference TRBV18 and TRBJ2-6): NAGVMQNPRHLVRRRGQEARLRCSPMKGHSHVYWYRQLPEEGLKFMVYLQKENIIDESGMPKERFSAEFPKEGPSILRIQQVVRGDSAAYFCASSPPLRSPGGANVLTFGAGSRLTVL.